What follows are 25 T cell receptor beta chains derived from one specimen sequenced in a study of T cells after yellow fever vaccination (dated by TCRdb to between 2017 and 2020). The treatment or condition label on this specimen signifies: live attenuated yellow fever vaccine strain. The library was obtained by 5' RACE. Reads for this sample came from an Illumina NovaSeq 6000. TCRdb redid the processing of the public reads, applying fastp at Q25 and MiXCR, and retained in-frame beta chains. Entries are consolidated by CDR3 protein sequence, retaining the most common genes and DNA. The sample has a few hundred thousand distinct CDR3 sequences on record, about 4% of them singletons. 20% to 25% of the sample goes to the ten largest clones. This specimen consisted of PBMCs, obtained 5 days after the yellow fever booster vaccination. Receptors were obtained from a man younger than 35 who received the YFV17D yellow fever vaccine.

This clonotype was counted a few times. The chain is built from TRBV7-9 and TRBJ1-1; D possibly corresponds to TRBD1 (6 bases). The V gene's germline CDR1 is SEHNR and CDR2 FQNEAQ (reference sequence). The CDR3 sequence is 14 residues long. Trimming left V 4 bases short and J 1 base short, with 10 bases between. CDR3 loop: CASSWTEPNTEAFF. The CDR3 DNA sequence: TGTGCCAGCAGCTGGACAGAGCCGAACACTGAAGCTTTCTTT. The whole variable domain, remainder taken from reference TRBV7-9 and TRBJ1-1, is DTGVSQNPRHKITKRGQNVTFRCDPISEHNRLYWYRQTLGQGPEFLTYFQNEAQLEKSRLLSDRFSAERPKGSFSTLEIQRTEQGDSAMYLCASSWTEPNTEAFFGQGTRLTVV.

This clonotype was counted many times. The chain links TRBV6-5 to TRBJ2-4; unclear D gene. This CDR3 contains 17 residues. With 9 bases removed from V and 0 bases from J, the gap between germline ends came to 21 bases. Germline V gene data show CDR1 as MNHEY and CDR2 as SVGAGI. The CDR3 DNA sequence: TGTGCCAGTCCCGTTATAAGGGTACCTGTAGCCAAAAACATTCAGTACTTC. Its translation is CASPVIRVPVAKNIQYF.

This clonotype was found many times. This sequence joins TRBV5-1 and TRBJ2-1; TRBD1 or TRBD2 may be the D gene (6 bases each). CDR1 SGHRS and CDR2 YFSETQ come from the germline V gene. The germline V and J ends were trimmed by 0 bases and 7 bases, with 17 bases remaining between them. The CDR3 loop spans 16 amino acids. CDR3 nucleotide sequence: TGCGCCAGCAGCTTGGGGTCCCGGGGGCCGGGGAATGAGCAGTTCTTC. Translating gives CASSLGSRGPGNEQFF.

The chain links TRBV7-2 to TRBJ2-1; maybe TRBD1 (6 bases). V was cut by 5 bases and J by 5 bases, with 13 bases left in between. The length of the CDR3 is 14 residues. Looked up from germline, CDR1 is SGHTA and CDR2 is FQGNSA. The CDR3 coding sequence is TGTGCCAGCAGCCCCTGGGGGCAAGACAATGAGCAGTTCTTC. Its protein product is CASSPWGQDNEQFF. Full variable domain (remainder filled in from reference TRBV7-2 and TRBJ2-1): GAGVSQSPSNKVTEKGKDVELRCDPISGHTALYWYRQSLGQGLEFLIYFQGNSAPDKSGLPSDRFSAERTGGSVSTLTIQRTQQEDSAVYLCASSPWGQDNEQFFGPGTRLTVL.

This clonotype was picked up many times. The chain joins TRBV7-8 to TRBJ1-5; D not certain. Germline loops: CDR1 SGHVS, CDR2 FQNEAQ. The CDR3 loop spans 15 amino acids. With 3 bases removed from V and 7 bases from J, the gap between germline ends came to 16 bases. CDR3 region: CASSFRRWGDQPQHF. The CDR3 region has the DNA TGTGCCAGCAGCTTCCGACGATGGGGTGACCAGCCCCAGCATTTT. Variable domain in full (rest from reference TRBV7-8 and TRBJ1-5): GAGVSQSPRYKVAKRGQDVALRCDPISGHVSLFWYQQALGQGPEFLTYFQNEAQLDKSGLPSDRFFAERPEGSVSTLKIQRTQQEDSAVYLCASSFRRWGDQPQHFGDGTRLSIL.

This clonotype has a handful of counts. This rearrangement joins TRBV12-3 or TRBV12-4 to TRBJ1-2, with 7 bases aligning to TRBD1. The CDR3 is 14 residues long. V trimming: 5 bases; J trimming: 7 bases; junction bases outside the gene matches: 10. The CDR3 protein is CASSLDRELGGYTF. DNA for the CDR3: TGTGCCAGCAGTCTCGACAGGGAGTTGGGTGGCTACACCTTC.

This clonotype showed up just a few times. The gene calls are TRBV6-5 and TRBJ1-5; TRBD1 might be the D (5 bases). V lost 6 bases and J 3 bases, leaving 15 bases between the germline ends. The length of the CDR3 is 15 residues. Germline CDR1 reads MNHEY; CDR2 reads SVGAGI. CDR3 region: CASRYDSRANQPQHF. The CDR3 DNA reads TGTGCCAGCAGGTACGACAGCCGAGCCAATCAGCCCCAGCATTTT.

This clonotype has at least ten counts. The rearrangement links TRBV5-1 to TRBJ2-3; D gene ambiguous. The germline CDR1 and CDR2 sequences are SGHRS and YFSETQ. This CDR3 spans 14 amino acids. V was shortened by 2 bases and J by 4 bases, with 11 bases between the two germline ends. This CDR3 is CASSLYVSADTQYF. The CDR3 DNA reads as TGCGCCAGCAGCTTATACGTGTCGGCAGATACGCAGTATTTT.

This clonotype was picked up a small number of times. The rearrangement links TRBV10-3 to TRBJ2-7; possibly TRBD2 for D (6 bases). The ends were cut back, 10 bases at V and 6 bases at J, with 13 bases in the middle. The germline CDR1 and CDR2 sequences are ENHRY and SYGVKD. The CDR3 extends over 11 amino acids. CDR3 loop: CATAWGGEQYV. For the CDR3, the DNA is TGTGCCACCGCCTGGGGAGGCGAGCAGTACGTC.

V usage is TRBV29-1 and J usage is TRBJ2-1; a weak D match, TRBD1 (5 bases). Germline CDR1 reads SQVTM; CDR2 reads ANQGSEA. CDR3 length: 14 amino acids. V lost 3 bases and J 8 bases, leaving 17 bases between the germline ends. The CDR3 region has the DNA TGCAGCGTTGAGTCTTTCGCAGGGTCGGATGAGCAGTTCTTC. Residues: CSVESFAGSDEQFF.

This clonotype has more than one count but fewer than ten. The chain links TRBV7-2 to TRBJ2-1, with D uncertain. The CDR3 is 17 amino acids. Trimming took 1 base from V and 6 from J, leaving 19 bases between them. Germline CDR1 reads SGHTA; CDR2 reads FQGNSA. CDR3 sequence: CASSLDLSQQAFNEQFF. CDR3 in DNA: TGTGCCAGCAGCTTAGATCTCTCCCAGCAAGCCTTCAATGAGCAGTTCTTC.

This clonotype has just a few counts. The V and J genes are TRBV2 and TRBJ2-4; a possible D gene is TRBD2 (5 bases). The germline CDR1 and CDR2 sequences are SNHLY and FYNNEI. V was cut by 2 bases and J by 6 bases, with 8 bases left in between. The length of the CDR3 is 13 residues. The CDR3 bases are TGTGCCAGCAGTGAAACGGGGATAAACATTCAGTACTTC. It encodes CASSETGINIQYF.

The V gene is TRBV20-1, the J gene TRBJ1-3, with a tentative D call TRBD1 (5 bases). This CDR3 has 15 residues. Germline V gene data show CDR1 as DFQATT and CDR2 as SNEGSKA (reference sequence). Trimming cost V 0 bases and J 0 bases, with 9 bases left between them. The CDR3 protein is CSAREGGSSGNTIYF. The CDR3 nucleotides are TGCAGTGCTAGAGAGGGGGGGTCCTCTGGAAACACCATATATTTT.

This clonotype occurred many times. The chain uses TRBV5-1 and TRBJ2-2; D is possibly TRBD2 (5 bases). The V and J ends lost 4 bases and 4 bases respectively, with 8 bases between them. Germline V gene data show CDR1 as SGHRS and CDR2 as YFSETQ. CDR3 length: 13 residues. The CDR3 bases are TGCGCCAGCAGCAGCCGGGGCACCGGGGAGCTGTTTTTT. Protein sequence: CASSSRGTGELFF.

In its sample, this clonotype was seen many times. The chain employs TRBV5-1 and TRBJ2-1; the D gene is possibly TRBD1 (6 bases). The germline V and J ends were trimmed by 5 bases and 5 bases, with 11 bases remaining between them. The CDR3 is 13 residues long. CDR1 is SGHRS and CDR2 is YFSETQ in the germline V gene. The CDR3 DNA follows: TGCGCCAGCAGATACGGACAGAACAATGAGCAGTTCTTC. Translation gives CASRYGQNNEQFF.

The chain has TRBV12-3 or TRBV12-4 and TRBJ2-5, with unresolved D. Trimming left V 4 bases short and J 4 bases short, with 13 bases between. The CDR3 runs 14 residues. CDR3 sequence (DNA): TGTGCCAGCAGTTCACAGCAGACGGTAGAGACCCAGTACTTC. Its translation is CASSSQQTVETQYF.

This clonotype was counted ten times or more. The V call is TRBV29-1, the J call TRBJ2-3; possible D gene TRBD1, 6 bases. Looked up from germline, CDR1 is SQVTM and CDR2 is ANQGSEA. Trimming shortened V by 4 bases and J by 5 bases, and 10 bases separated the two germline ends. The CDR3 is 12 residues long. This CDR3 reads CSVAGARDTQYF. The CDR3 DNA reads as TGCAGCGTTGCAGGGGCCCGAGATACGCAGTATTTT.

The V call is TRBV30, the J call TRBJ2-1, with D unclear. This CDR3 spans 11 amino acids. The germline gives CDR1 GTSNPN, CDR2 SVGIG (reference sequence). V shed 1 base and J shed 8 bases, with 6 bases lying between them. CDR3 DNA sequence: TGTGCCTGGAGTGGGAACGATGAGCAGTTCTTC. As protein: CAWSGNDEQFF. Full variable domain (remainder filled in from reference TRBV30 and TRBJ2-1): SQTIHQWPATLVQPVGSPLSLECTVEGTSNPNLYWYRQAAGRGLQLLFYSVGIGQISSEVPQNLSASRPQDRQFILSSKKLLLSDSGFYLCAWSGNDEQFFGPGTRLTVL.

This chain connects TRBV7-2 to TRBJ2-2; D remains ambiguous. Deletions cut 2 bases from V and 6 bases from J, with 10 bases between. CDR1 and CDR2 (germline): SGHTA, FQGNSA. The CDR3 length is 14 residues. The CDR3 nucleotides are TGTGCCAGCAGCTTACAGTGGCATTCCGGGGAGCTGTTTTTT. Translated: CASSLQWHSGELFF.

This clonotype turned up a few times. The rearrangement links TRBV7-9 to TRBJ2-6; 12 nucleotides line up with TRBD1. This CDR3 spans 18 amino acids. J gave up 2 bases and V 1 base, and 3 bases lay outside the gene matches. The germline V gene encodes CDR1 SEHNR and CDR2 FQNEAQ (reference sequence). CDR3: CASSLGDRGLTGANVLTF. CDR3 coding DNA: TGTGCCAGCAGCTTAGGGGACAGGGGGCTTACTGGGGCCAACGTCCTGACTTTC.

Worth noting for this clonotype: At one end the junction does not follow the germline gene, possibly because of a read error. The chain uses TRBV10-3 and TRBJ2-3, with 10 bases identical to TRBD2. CDR3 length equals 15 residues. CDR1 and CDR2 (germline): ENHRY, SYGVKD. Written as DNA, the CDR3 is TGTGCCATCCAGCGCCTAGCGGGGGACACAGATCCGCAGTATTTT. Encoded protein: CAIQRLAGDTDPQYF.

In this sample, this clonotype turned up a few times. V is TRBV19 and J is TRBJ2-5, with 9 bases lining up with TRBD2. The CDR3 covers 15 residues. V gave up 8 bases and J gave up 5 bases; unmatched junction bases: 12. Germline CDR1 and CDR2: LNHDA and SQIVND (reference sequence). DNA of the CDR3: TGTGCCAGTGTCCGCGCTAGCGGGGCCGGGGAGACCCAGTACTTC. Translation: CASVRASGAGETQYF.

V and J are TRBV7-2 and TRBJ2-4; possibly TRBD2 for D (5 bases). The CDR3 is 17 residues long. CDR1 is SGHTA and CDR2 is FQGNSA in the germline V gene. The ends were cut back, 4 bases at V and 0 bases at J, with 16 bases in the middle. This CDR3 reads CASSSPGRTVAKNIQYF. The CDR3 nucleotides read TGTGCCAGCAGCTCACCTGGAAGGACTGTAGCCAAAAACATTCAGTACTTC.

J is TRBJ2-1 and V is TRBV19, with a tentative D call TRBD1 (5 bases). Trimming shortened V by 7 bases and J by 10 bases, and 14 bases separated the two germline ends. This CDR3 contains 12 residues. Germline values: CDR1 LNHDA, CDR2 SQIVND (reference sequence). The CDR3 DNA reads as TGTGCCAGTATGAAATTGGGGCAGGAGCAGTTCTTC. Translated, it gives CASMKLGQEQFF.

This clonotype was observed a handful of times. The chain carries TRBV5-1 and TRBJ1-1; perhaps TRBD1 as D (5 bases). The CDR3 is made up of 15 amino acids. Trimming stripped 7 bases from V and 0 bases from J, with 16 bases between. The germline gives CDR1 SGHRS, CDR2 YFSETQ. CDR3 bases: TGCGCCAGCGGGCTCCAGGGTAGCTTGAACACTGAAGCTTTCTTT. It translates to CASGLQGSLNTEAFF.